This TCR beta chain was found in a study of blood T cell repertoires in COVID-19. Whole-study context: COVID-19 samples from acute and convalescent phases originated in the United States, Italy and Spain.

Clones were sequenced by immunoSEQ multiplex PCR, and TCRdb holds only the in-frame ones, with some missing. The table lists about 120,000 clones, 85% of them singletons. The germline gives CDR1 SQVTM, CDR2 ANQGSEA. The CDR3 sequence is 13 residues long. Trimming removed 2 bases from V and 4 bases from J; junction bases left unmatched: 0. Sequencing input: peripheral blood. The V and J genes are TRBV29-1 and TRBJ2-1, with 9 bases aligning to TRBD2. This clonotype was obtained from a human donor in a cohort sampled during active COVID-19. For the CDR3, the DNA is TGCAGCGTTGAAACTAGCGGGTACAATGAGCAGTTCTTC. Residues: CSVETSGYNEQFF.